This record covers a single TCR beta chain. The antigen is undetermined. The data stem from a study of OX40 agonist ivuxolimab in advanced cancers. Study-wide background: Treatment of patients was with ivuxolimab, an agonistic anti-OX40 (CD134) antibody. Hepatocellular carcinoma, melanoma, renal cell or head and neck cancer affected the dose-escalation patients. Two cutaneous melanoma patients and one hepatocellular carcinoma patient, three in all, had partial responses.

General study findings and limits: Average numbers of expanded clones were greater in CD8+ T cells than in CD4+.

Profiled with immunoSEQ multiplex PCR; TCRdb holds only in-frame clones, not every one. The sample has roughly 86,000 clones, around 91% seen once. The source material was CD4+ or CD8+ T cells sorted from blood, sampled in a trial of the OX40 agonist ivuxolimab. This receptor was identified in an adult with an advanced solid tumor such as melanoma, head and neck, liver or kidney cancer.

Here the CDR3 reads CASSWAGVVGEQYF. In nucleotides, the CDR3 is TGTGCCAGCAGCTGGGCCGGGGTCGTAGGCGAGCAGTACTTC. This chain links TRBV7-2 with TRBJ2-7, with a weak D call TRBD2 (5 bases). CDR1 is SGHTA, CDR2 FQGNSA, per germline. CDR3 length: 14 residues. V lost 4 bases and J lost 6, with 16 bases in between.